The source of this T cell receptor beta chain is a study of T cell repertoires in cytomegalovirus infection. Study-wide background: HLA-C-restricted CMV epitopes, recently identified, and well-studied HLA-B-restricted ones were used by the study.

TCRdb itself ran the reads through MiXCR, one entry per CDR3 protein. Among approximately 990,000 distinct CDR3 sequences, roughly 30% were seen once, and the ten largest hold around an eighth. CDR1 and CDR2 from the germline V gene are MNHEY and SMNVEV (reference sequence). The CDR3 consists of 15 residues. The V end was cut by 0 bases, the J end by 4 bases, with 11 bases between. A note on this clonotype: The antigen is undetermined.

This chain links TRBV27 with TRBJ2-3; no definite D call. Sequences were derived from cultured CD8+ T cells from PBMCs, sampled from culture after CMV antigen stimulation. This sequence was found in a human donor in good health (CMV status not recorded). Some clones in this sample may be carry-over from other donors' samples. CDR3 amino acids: CASSLSLSRPDTQYF. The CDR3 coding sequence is TGTGCCAGCAGTTTATCGCTAAGTCGCCCAGATACGCAGTATTTT.